A single sample gave rise to the 5 T cell receptor beta chains below, sequenced in a study of blood T cell repertoires in COVID-19. Repertoires were generated with immunoSEQ multiplex PCR, while TCRdb's copy carries only in-frame clones and drops some. This sample has approximately 94,000 clones, with approximately 90% found just once. Sample: peripheral blood. The receptors derive from a man aged 45 to 65 with active COVID-19.

The chain couples TRBV6-5 to TRBJ2-1; D remains unclear. V lost 6 bases to trimming and J lost 3 bases, with 9 bases between them. Germline CDR1 is MNHEY and CDR2 is SVGAGI. The CDR3 contains 13 residues. In nucleotides, the CDR3 is TGTGCCAGCAGCGCCGAACACTACAATGAGCAGTTCTTC. As protein: CASSAEHYNEQFF.

V gene TRBV5-1 combines with J gene TRBJ2-7, with a weak D call TRBD2 (5 bases). Trimming took off 3 bases at V and 3 bases at J, with 10 bases between the two ends. The germline CDR1 and CDR2 sequences are SGHRS and YFSETQ. The CDR3 is made up of 13 amino acids. The CDR3 DNA reads as TGCGCCAGCAGCTCCCAGCGGCTCTACGAGCAGTACTTC. Amino acids: CASSSQRLYEQYF.

The genes are TRBV2 and TRBJ2-7; 11 nucleotides line up with TRBD2. Germline V gene data show CDR1 as SNHLY and CDR2 as FYNNEI. Losses at the gene ends were 6 bases for V and 7 bases for J; bases not matched to a gene: 5. The CDR3 spans 13 residues. This chain's CDR3 is CASRLAGVREQYV. The CDR3 DNA sequence: TGTGCCAGCAGACTAGCGGGAGTAAGGGAGCAGTACGTC.

The rearrangement links TRBV5-1 to TRBJ2-3; 9 bases fit TRBD2. With 0 bases clipped from V and 2 bases from J, the junction kept 4 bases outside the gene matches. CDR3 length: 16 residues. Germline CDR1 reads SGHRS; CDR2 reads YFSETQ. CDR3 sequence (DNA): TGCGCCAGCAGCTTGGCGCTAGCGGGGATCACAGATACGCAGTATTTT. Translation gives CASSLALAGITDTQYF.

V usage is TRBV6-5 and J usage is TRBJ2-2; the match to TRBD1 covers 10 bases. Germline V gene sequence: CDR1 MNHEY, CDR2 SVGAGI. The CDR3 spans 15 residues. V shed 10 bases and J 5 bases; nucleotides not matched to a gene: 10. CDR3 sequence (DNA): TGTGCCATCTACCGGGACAGGGGTGCGACCGGGGAGCTGTTTTTT. The encoded protein is CAIYRDRGATGELFF.